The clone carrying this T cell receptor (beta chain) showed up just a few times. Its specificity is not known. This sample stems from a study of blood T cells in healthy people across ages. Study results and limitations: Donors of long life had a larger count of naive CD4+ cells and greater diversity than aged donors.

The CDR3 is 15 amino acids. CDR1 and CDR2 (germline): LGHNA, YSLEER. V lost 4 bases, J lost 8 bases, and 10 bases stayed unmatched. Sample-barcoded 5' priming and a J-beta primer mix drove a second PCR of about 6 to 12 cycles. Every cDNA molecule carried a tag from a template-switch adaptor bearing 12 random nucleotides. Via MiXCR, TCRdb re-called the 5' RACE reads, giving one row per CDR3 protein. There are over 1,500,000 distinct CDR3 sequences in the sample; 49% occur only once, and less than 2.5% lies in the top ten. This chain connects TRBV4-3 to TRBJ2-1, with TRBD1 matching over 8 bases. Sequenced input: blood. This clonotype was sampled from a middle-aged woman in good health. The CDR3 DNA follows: TGCGCCAGCAGCCTCGGGGCAGGACAGGGCCATGAGCAGTTCTTC. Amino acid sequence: CASSLGAGQGHEQFF.